This is a list of T cell receptor beta chains from one sample in a study of T cells in Graves' hyperthyroidism and ophthalmopathy. TCRdb passed the multiplex PCR reads through MiXCR, listing each CDR3 protein once. The table has around 760,000 distinct CDR3 sequences, approximately 40% seen once. Specimen: blood. The receptors come from a woman aged 40 to 50 with Graves' hyperthyroidism. The CDR3 runs from the conserved cysteine through the conserved F or W. Each record gives: V gene, J gene, D gene, clone size, CDR3 protein, CDR3 DNA. The D gene is left open where the match is weak. Not all rows give a size; the values are once, few, many and, for expanded clones, a class.

v_gene: TRBV29-1
j_gene: TRBJ2-7
d_gene: NA
abundance: few
CDR3aa: CSVVPGASSYEQYF
CDR3nt: TGCAGCGTTGTACCGGGCGCCAGCTCCTACGAGCAGTACTTC

v_gene: TRBV4-3
j_gene: TRBJ1-1
d_gene: NA
abundance: few
CDR3aa: CASSQGHMNTEAFF
CDR3nt: TGCGCCAGCAGCCAAGGTCACATGAACACTGAAGCTTTCTTT

v_gene: TRBV20-1
j_gene: TRBJ2-7
d_gene: TRBD2
abundance: once
CDR3aa: CSASRSGGADEQYF
CDR3nt: TGCAGTGCTTCGCGGAGCGGGGGGGCCGACGAGCAGTACTTC

v_gene: TRBV20-1
j_gene: TRBJ1-6
d_gene: TRBD1
abundance: NA
CDR3aa: CSASRDSTNSPLHF
CDR3nt: TGCAGTGCTAGCCGGGACAGCACTAATTCACCCCTCCACTTT

v_gene: TRBV5-1
j_gene: TRBJ1-1
d_gene: NA
abundance: NA
CDR3aa: CASSLDPDRNTEAFF
CDR3nt: TGCGCCAGCAGCTTGGATCCGGACAGGAACACTGAAGCTTTCTTT

v_gene: TRBV7-2
j_gene: TRBJ1-2
d_gene: TRBD1
abundance: few
CDR3aa: CASSPGTETYPFYGYTF
CDR3nt: TGTGCCAGCAGCCCAGGGACAGAGACATACCCATTCTATGGCTACACCTTC

v_gene: TRBV7-8
j_gene: TRBJ2-5
d_gene: NA
abundance: once
CDR3aa: CASSSSQRGYQETQYF
CDR3nt: TGTGCCAGCAGTTCCTCTCAGAGGGGGTACCAAGAGACCCAGTACTTC

v_gene: TRBV9
j_gene: TRBJ2-5
d_gene: TRBD2
abundance: many
CDR3aa: CASSVLAGGGETQYF
CDR3nt: TGTGCCAGCAGCGTATTGGCGGGGGGCGGGGAGACCCAGTACTTC

v_gene: TRBV19
j_gene: TRBJ2-2
d_gene: NA
abundance: NA
CDR3aa: CASSERGTRATGELFF
CDR3nt: TGTGCCAGTAGTGAGAGGGGGACAAGAGCCACCGGGGAGCTGTTTTTT

v_gene: TRBV9
j_gene: TRBJ1-6
d_gene: NA
abundance: few
CDR3aa: CASSYSRQGLRAPLHF
CDR3nt: TGTGCCAGCAGTTACTCGCGTCAGGGCCTCAGGGCACCCCTCCACTTT

v_gene: TRBV6-1
j_gene: TRBJ1-1
d_gene: NA
abundance: NA
CDR3aa: CASSTTTGMNTEAFF
CDR3nt: TGTGCCAGCAGTACAACCACAGGGATGAACACTGAAGCTTTCTTT

v_gene: TRBV12-3/TRBV12-4
j_gene: TRBJ2-7
d_gene: NA
abundance: few
CDR3aa: CASSSLRAYEQYF
CDR3nt: TGTGCCAGCAGCTCACTACGGGCCTACGAGCAGTACTTC

v_gene: TRBV7-2
j_gene: TRBJ2-5
d_gene: NA
abundance: NA
CDR3aa: CASSPVRIGETQYF
CDR3nt: TGTGCCAGCAGCCCGGTCAGGATCGGTGAGACCCAGTACTTC

v_gene: TRBV29-1
j_gene: TRBJ2-5
d_gene: TRBD2
abundance: many
CDR3aa: CSAKQLAGDPLYF
CDR3nt: TGCAGCGCAAAACAACTAGCGGGAGACCCTCTGTACTTC